This T cell receptor (beta chain) is from a study of blood T cell repertoires in COVID-19. Background on the study: Sites in the United States, Italy and Spain provided acute and convalescent COVID-19 samples. From T cells, B-cell-depleted T cells, or PBMCs came the material, which was cDNA or gDNA.

Here immunoSEQ multiplex PCR was the method, and the copy in TCRdb shows in-frame clones only, minus some. The table has hundreds of thousands of clones, roughly 80% seen once. This CDR3 has 17 amino acids. The V segment lost 3 bases and the J segment 0 bases; nucleotides outside the gene matches: 3. The germline CDR1 and CDR2 sequences are MRHNA and SNTAGT. This sequence originates from an elderly woman with acute or convalescent COVID-19. V and J are TRBV6-4 and TRBJ2-2, with 11 positions matching TRBD2. Sequencing was done on a sample of peripheral blood. Written as DNA, the CDR3 is TGTGCCAGCAGTGAAACTAGCGGGGGAGCGAACACCGGGGAGCTGTTTTTT. This gives the protein CASSETSGGANTGELFF.